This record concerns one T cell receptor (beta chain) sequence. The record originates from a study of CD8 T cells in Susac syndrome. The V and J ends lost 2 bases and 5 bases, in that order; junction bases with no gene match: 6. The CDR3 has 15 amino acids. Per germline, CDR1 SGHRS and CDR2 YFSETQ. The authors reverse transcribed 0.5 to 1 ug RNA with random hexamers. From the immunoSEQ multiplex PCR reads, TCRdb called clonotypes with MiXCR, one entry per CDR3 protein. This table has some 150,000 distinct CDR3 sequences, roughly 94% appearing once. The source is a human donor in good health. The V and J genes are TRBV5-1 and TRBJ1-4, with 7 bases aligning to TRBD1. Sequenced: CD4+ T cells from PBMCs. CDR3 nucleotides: TGCGCCAGCAGCTTACGGACAGGCCCGAATGAAAAACTGTTTTTT. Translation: CASSLRTGPNEKLFF. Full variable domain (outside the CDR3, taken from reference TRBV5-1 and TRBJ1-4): KAGVTQTPRYLIKTRGQQVTLSCSPISGHRSVSWYQQTPGQGLQFLFEYFSETQRNKGNFPGRFSGRQFSNSRSEMNVSTLELGDSALYLCASSLRTGPNEKLFFGSGTQLSVL.